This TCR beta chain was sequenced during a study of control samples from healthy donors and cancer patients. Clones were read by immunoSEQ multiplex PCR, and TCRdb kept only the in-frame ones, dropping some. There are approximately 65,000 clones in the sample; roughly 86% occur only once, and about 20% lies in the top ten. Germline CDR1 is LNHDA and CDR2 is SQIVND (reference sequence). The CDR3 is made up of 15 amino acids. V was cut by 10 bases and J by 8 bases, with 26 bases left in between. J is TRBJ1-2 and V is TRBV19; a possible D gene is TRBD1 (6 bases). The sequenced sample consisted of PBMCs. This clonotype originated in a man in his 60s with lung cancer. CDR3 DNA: TGTGCCACTATCACCTTAGGGGGACCAACTGCCGGCTACACCTTC. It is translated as CATITLGGPTAGYTF.